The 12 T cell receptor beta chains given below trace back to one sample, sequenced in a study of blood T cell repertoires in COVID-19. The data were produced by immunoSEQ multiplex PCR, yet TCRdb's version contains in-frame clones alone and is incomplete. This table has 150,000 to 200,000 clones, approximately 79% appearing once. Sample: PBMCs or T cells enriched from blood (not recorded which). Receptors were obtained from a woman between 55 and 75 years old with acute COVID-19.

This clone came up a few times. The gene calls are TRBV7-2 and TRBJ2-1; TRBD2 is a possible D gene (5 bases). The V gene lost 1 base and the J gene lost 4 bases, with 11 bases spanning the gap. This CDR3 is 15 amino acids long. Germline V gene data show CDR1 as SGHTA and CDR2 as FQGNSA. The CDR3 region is CASSLGEGEYNEQFF. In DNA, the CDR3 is TGTGCCAGCAGCTTAGGAGAGGGCGAGTACAATGAGCAGTTCTTC.

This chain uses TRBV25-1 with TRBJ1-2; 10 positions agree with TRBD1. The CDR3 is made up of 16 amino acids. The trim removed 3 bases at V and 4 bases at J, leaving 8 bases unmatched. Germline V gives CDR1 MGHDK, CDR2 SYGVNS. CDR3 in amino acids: CASSDSDRGLSYGYTF. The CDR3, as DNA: TGTGCCAGCAGTGATTCAGACAGGGGGCTCAGCTATGGCTACACCTTC.

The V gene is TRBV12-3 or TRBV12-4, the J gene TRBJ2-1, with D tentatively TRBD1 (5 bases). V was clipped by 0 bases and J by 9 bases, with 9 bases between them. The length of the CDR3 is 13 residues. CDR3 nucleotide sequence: TGTGCCAGCAGTTTAGCGACAGAGACTGAGCAGTTCTTC. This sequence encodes CASSLATETEQFF.

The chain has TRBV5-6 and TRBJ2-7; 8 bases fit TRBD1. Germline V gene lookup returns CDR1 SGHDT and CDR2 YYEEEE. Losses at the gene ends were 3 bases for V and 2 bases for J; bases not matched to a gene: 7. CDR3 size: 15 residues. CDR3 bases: TGTGCCAGCAGCTGGATGACAGGGGCCCCCTACGAGCAGTACTTC. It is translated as CASSWMTGAPYEQYF.

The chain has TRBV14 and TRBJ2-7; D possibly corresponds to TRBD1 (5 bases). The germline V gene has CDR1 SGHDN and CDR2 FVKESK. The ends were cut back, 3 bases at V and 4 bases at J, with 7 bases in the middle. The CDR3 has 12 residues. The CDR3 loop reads CASSHQGYEQYF. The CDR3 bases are TGTGCCAGCAGCCATCAGGGTTACGAGCAGTACTTC.

CDR3 nucleotides: TGTGCCAGCAGTTCAGCGGGAGGGACGGACACCGGGGAGCTGTTTTTT. It specifies CASSSAGGTDTGELFF. The rearrangement links TRBV6-5 to TRBJ2-2; 10 nucleotides align to TRBD2. This CDR3 has 16 residues. The germline V gene encodes CDR1 MNHEY and CDR2 SVGAGI. Trimming cost V 4 bases and J 3 bases; bases outside gene matches: 5.

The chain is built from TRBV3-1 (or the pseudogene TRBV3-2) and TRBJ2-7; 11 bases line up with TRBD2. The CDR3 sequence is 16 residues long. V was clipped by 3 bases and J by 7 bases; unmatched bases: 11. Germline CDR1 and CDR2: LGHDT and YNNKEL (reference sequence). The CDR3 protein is CASSHLLAGGPGEQYF. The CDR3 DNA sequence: TGTGCCAGCAGCCACCTCTTAGCGGGAGGGCCAGGGGAGCAGTACTTC.

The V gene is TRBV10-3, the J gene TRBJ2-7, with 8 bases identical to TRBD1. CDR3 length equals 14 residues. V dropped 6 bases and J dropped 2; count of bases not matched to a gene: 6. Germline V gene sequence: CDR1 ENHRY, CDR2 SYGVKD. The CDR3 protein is CAIRSTTGAYEQYF. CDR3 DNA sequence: TGTGCCATCAGGTCTACGACAGGGGCCTACGAGCAGTACTTC.

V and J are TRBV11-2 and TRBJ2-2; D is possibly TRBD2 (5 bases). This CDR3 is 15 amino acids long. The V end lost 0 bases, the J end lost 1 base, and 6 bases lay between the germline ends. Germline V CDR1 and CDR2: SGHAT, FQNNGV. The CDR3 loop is CASSLDRGNTGELFF. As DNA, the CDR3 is TGTGCCAGCAGCTTAGATCGGGGGAACACCGGGGAGCTGTTTTTT. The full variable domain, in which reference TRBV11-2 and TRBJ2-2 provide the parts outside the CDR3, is EAGVAQSPRYKIIEKRQSVAFWCNPISGHATLYWYQQILGQGPKLLIQFQNNGVVDDSQLPKDRFSAERLKGVDSTLKIQPAKLEDSAVYLCASSLDRGNTGELFFGEGSRLTVL.

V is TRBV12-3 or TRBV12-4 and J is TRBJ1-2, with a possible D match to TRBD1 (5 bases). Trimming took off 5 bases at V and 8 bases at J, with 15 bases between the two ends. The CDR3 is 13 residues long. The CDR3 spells CASSPRGERGYTF. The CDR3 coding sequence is TGTGCCAGCAGTCCCCGGGGGGAACGGGGCTACACCTTC.

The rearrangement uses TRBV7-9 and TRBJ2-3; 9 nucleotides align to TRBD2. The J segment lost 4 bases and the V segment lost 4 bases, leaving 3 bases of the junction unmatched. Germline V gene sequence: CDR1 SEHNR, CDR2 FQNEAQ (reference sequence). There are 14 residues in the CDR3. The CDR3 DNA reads TGTGCCAGCAGCTCAAGGACTAGCGCAGATACGCAGTATTTT. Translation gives CASSSRTSADTQYF.

CDR3 region: CASSVAGLAGGSAYNEQFF. The CDR3 DNA is TGTGCCAGCAGCGTAGCGGGACTAGCGGGGGGGTCCGCCTACAATGAGCAGTTCTTC. J is TRBJ2-1 and V is TRBV9, with TRBD2 identical over 16 bases. CDR1 SGDLS and CDR2 YYNGEE come from the germline V gene. Unmatched junction bases numbered 5, after V lost 0 bases and J lost 2 bases. The CDR3 totals 19 residues.